Listed below are T cell receptor beta chains from one sample, sequenced in a study of T cells after yellow fever vaccination. TCRdb fed the 5' RACE reads into MiXCR, producing one record per CDR3 protein. The sample contains under 250,000 distinct CDR3 sequences, 6.9% of which appear only once. The sample in question was CD4+ T cells sorted from PBMCs, obtained 15 days after the yellow fever booster vaccination. Receptors were obtained from a man aged 30 to 39 who received the YFV17D yellow fever vaccine. Both conserved end residues are part of each CDR3. A D gene is named only where the DNA matches it firmly. For some rows the clone size is stated as once, few or many, or as a class when expanded; others skip it.

V	J	size	D	CDR3	DNA
TRBV28	TRBJ1-2	NA	NA	CASSSGILYGYTF	TGTGCCAGCAGTTCCGGGATACTCTATGGCTACACCTTC
TRBV27	TRBJ2-1	few	TRBD2	CASSFWASGRPSSYNEQFF	TGTGCCAGCAGTTTTTGGGCTAGCGGGAGGCCGAGCTCCTACAATGAGCAGTTCTTC
TRBV15	TRBJ1-1	NA	TRBD1	CATSITGGGGTEAFF	TGTGCCACCAGCATTACAGGGGGCGGGGGCACTGAAGCTTTCTTT
TRBV12-3/TRBV12-4	TRBJ2-1	few	TRBD2	CASSFGGLAGVGTEQFF	TGTGCCAGCAGTTTTGGGGGGCTAGCGGGAGTCGGGACTGAGCAGTTCTTC
TRBV7-9	TRBJ1-1	few	NA	CASSLGDGGRTEAFF	TGTGCCAGCAGCTTAGGGGATGGGGGCCGCACTGAAGCTTTCTTT
TRBV5-1	TRBJ2-2	many	NA	CASGRTEDTGELFF	TGCGCCAGCGGACGGACAGAAGACACCGGGGAGCTGTTTTTT
TRBV7-2	TRBJ2-1	many	NA	CASSLEQISYNEQFF	TGTGCCAGCAGCTTAGAACAAATCTCCTACAATGAGCAGTTCTTC
TRBV19	TRBJ1-1	NA	NA	CASSIGGNTEAFF	TGTGCCAGTAGTATAGGAGGGAACACTGAAGCTTTCTTT
TRBV30	TRBJ2-2	few	NA	CAWSVWGRTGELFF	TGTGCCTGGAGTGTATGGGGGCGCACCGGGGAGCTGTTTTTT
TRBV12-3/TRBV12-4	TRBJ2-3	NA	NA	CASSIPSRTDTQYF	TGTGCCAGCAGTATTCCGTCTCGGACAGATACGCAGTATTTT
TRBV5-1	TRBJ2-1	few	NA	CASSLTSVLSYNEQFF	TGCGCCAGCAGCTTAACGAGCGTTCTCTCCTACAATGAGCAGTTCTTC
TRBV7-2	TRBJ1-2	few	TRBD1	CASSLVPLGQENGYTF	TGTGCCAGCAGCTTAGTCCCCCTGGGACAGGAAAATGGCTACACCTTC
TRBV5-1	TRBJ2-6	few	NA	CASSLGQVSGANVLTF	TGCGCCAGCAGCTTGGGGCAGGTCTCTGGGGCCAACGTCCTGACTTTC
TRBV20-1	TRBJ1-4	few	NA	CSARETFNEKLFF	TGCAGTGCACGCGAGACTTTTAATGAAAAACTGTTTTTT
TRBV3-1	TRBJ2-5	few	NA	CASSRRRKQETQYF	TGTGCCAGCAGCCGGCGGCGGAAGCAAGAGACCCAGTACTTC
TRBV18	TRBJ1-5	NA	NA	CASSPNGQENQPQHF	TGTGCCAGCTCACCCAACGGCCAGGAGAATCAGCCCCAGCATTTT
TRBV10-2	TRBJ1-1	many	NA	CASRERYITGIEGMNTEAFF	TGCGCCAGCAGGGAGAGGTATATTACAGGGATTGAAGGGATGAACACTGAAGCTTTCTTT
TRBV7-2	TRBJ2-5	few	TRBD2	CASSPGTSVPETQYF	TGTGCCAGCAGCCCAGGGACTAGCGTTCCAGAGACCCAGTACTTC
TRBV20-1	TRBJ1-3	NA	NA	CSTRRAGLLGGNTIYF	TGCAGTACTAGGCGGGCAGGCCTACTAGGGGGAAACACCATATATTTT
TRBV9	TRBJ2-1	NA	TRBD2	CASSVAAGTRLDEQFF	TGTGCCAGCAGCGTAGCCGCCGGGACTAGGCTGGATGAGCAGTTCTTC
TRBV7-8	TRBJ1-1	few	NA	CASRILRTEAFF	TGTGCCAGCAGGATCCTTAGGACTGAAGCTTTCTTT
TRBV7-2	TRBJ2-3	NA	NA	CASSLEGASGRTQYF	TGTGCCAGCAGCTTAGAGGGGGCTAGCGGGCGGACGCAGTATTTT
TRBV20-1	TRBJ2-1	few	NA	CSARGPGSYNEQFF	TGCAGTGCTAGAGGTCCAGGGTCCTACAATGAGCAGTTCTTC
TRBV4-3	TRBJ2-7	few	NA	CASSQDGVSSYEQYF	TGCGCCAGCAGCCAAGATGGCGTCAGCTCCTACGAGCAGTACTTC
TRBV5-6	TRBJ2-7	many	NA	CASSLDPGPYEQYF	TGTGCCAGCAGCTTGGATCCAGGGCCCTACGAGCAGTACTTC
TRBV21-1	TRBJ2-3	few	NA	CASIRTRAIGTDTQYF	TGTGCCAGCATCCGAACTCGGGCGATAGGGACAGATACGCAGTATTTT
TRBV6-1	TRBJ2-7	many	TRBD2	CASSRLLAGSSYEQYF	TGTGCCAGCAGTAGGCTCCTAGCGGGGAGTTCCTACGAGCAGTACTTC
TRBV29-1	TRBJ1-1	few	NA	CSARNPPMDTEAFF	TGCAGCGCGCGTAACCCCCCTATGGACACTGAAGCTTTCTTT
TRBV5-5	TRBJ2-3	NA	TRBD2	CASSFTSADTQYF	TGTGCCAGCAGTTTTACTAGCGCAGATACGCAGTATTTT